The TCR beta chain described here comes from a study of blood T cell repertoires in COVID-19. Study-wide context: Sample material is recorded as cDNA or gDNA derived from T cells, B-cell-depleted T cells, or PBMCs.

Measured with immunoSEQ multiplex PCR; TCRdb has only the in-frame clones, and not every one. The sample contains 120,000 or so clones, 80% to 90% of which appear only once. Germline lookup yields CDR1 MNHEY and CDR2 SVGAGI. CDR3 size: 11 residues. V lost 7 bases and J lost 4, with 7 bases in between. This clonotype originated in a woman in her fifties or sixties with acute or convalescent COVID-19. This chain links TRBV6-5 with TRBJ1-2, with TRBD1 as a possible D gene (6 bases). Sample: peripheral blood. CDR3 in amino acids: CASTGVYGYTF. The CDR3 DNA reads TGTGCCAGCACAGGGGTCTATGGCTACACCTTC.